The rows below give T cell receptor beta chains drawn from one sample of a study of blood T cell repertoires in COVID-19. Sequencing was performed with immunoSEQ multiplex PCR; in TCRdb, only in-frame clones are kept and a portion is missing. The table has about 430,000 clones, roughly nine tenths seen once. What was sequenced was PBMCs or T cells enriched from blood (not recorded which). The receptors here all came from a man aged 25-45 years who had recovered from COVID-19. Both conserved end residues are trimmed from each CDR3.

v_gene	j_gene	CDR3aa
TRBV7-9	TRBJ2-7	ASSFRATDSYEQY
TRBV19	TRBJ2-5	ASSIKVAGNQETQY
TRBV30	TRBJ2-5	AWNGGLLGETQY
TRBV11-2	TRBJ2-1	ASSLVSGSYNEQF
TRBV7-2	TRBJ2-1	ASSLGGLAGNEQF
TRBV3-1/TRBV3-2	TRBJ1-1	ASSQGQGVWTEAF
TRBV7-9	TRBJ2-5	ASSSSTEETQY
TRBV28	TRBJ2-7	ASSLFPAYEQY
TRBV9	TRBJ2-7	ASSVEEGFLYEQY
TRBV30	TRBJ1-6	AWSQAGGSSPLH
TRBV28	TRBJ1-1	ASSPTGGTEAF
TRBV27	TRBJ1-6	ASSGGVFRLNSPLH
TRBV6-5	TRBJ1-5	ASTAGTGSNQPQH
TRBV9	TRBJ2-3	ASSGQVSTDTQY
TRBV7-9	TRBJ2-7	ASSSMGGEQY
TRBV9	TRBJ1-2	ASSVAGGYGYT
TRBV27	TRBJ2-7	ASSPGQGNEQY
TRBV11-2	TRBJ2-3	ASSFYGTGADTQY
TRBV5-1	TRBJ2-3	ASRGAYATDTQY
TRBV19	TRBJ1-5	ASSDAGGNQPQH
TRBV7-9	TRBJ1-5	ASSPGDSNQPQH
TRBV19	TRBJ2-7	ASSPPYAGGSGEQY
TRBV5-1	TRBJ1-1	ASRGEGNTEAF
TRBV27	TRBJ1-1	ASRGGQITEAF
TRBV19	TRBJ1-5	ASSIEGPGGGVTQPQH
TRBV5-1	TRBJ1-6	ASSPSMGPNSPLH
TRBV7-6	TRBJ2-5	ASSLDRALRETQY
TRBV5-4	TRBJ2-5	ASSSFLAGQETQY
TRBV9	TRBJ1-5	ASSVGDRGFSNQPQH
TRBV4-2	TRBJ1-4	ASSQDTGDNEKLF
TRBV29-1	TRBJ2-7	SVEDAGNSSYEQY
TRBV20-1	TRBJ1-1	SAPRVTEAF